What follows describes a single T cell receptor beta chain. The sample is drawn from a study of blood T cell repertoires in COVID-19. Across the whole study: Samples of COVID-19 (acute and convalescent) were obtained from the United States, Italy and Spain. Sources were T cells, B-cell-depleted T cells, or PBMCs; the material itself was cDNA or gDNA.

Authors' data handling: Reference gene primer amplification gave nucleated cell count estimates. Measured with immunoSEQ multiplex PCR; TCRdb has only the in-frame clones, and not every one. The V and J calls and clone size were taken over from that table, and D and trimming were inferred from the DNA. The data contain roughly 290,000 clones, about four fifths of them singletons. Seattle's enrolled individuals joined amid active infection and were then monitored longitudinally. Germline CDR1 is SGHNT and CDR2 is YYREEE (reference sequence). The CDR3 length is 14 residues. V was shortened by 4 bases and J by 6 bases, with 17 bases between the two germline ends.

This rearrangement joins TRBV5-4 to TRBJ2-7; maybe TRBD1 (6 bases). Sample: peripheral blood. The TCR comes from a person aged 65 to 85 with COVID-19, enrolled during active disease. DNA for the CDR3: TGTGCCAGCAGCCAACAGGGTCTGTTAGTCGAGCAGTACTTC. It is translated as CASSQQGLLVEQYF.